The 8 T cell receptor beta chains below all came from one sample that was sequenced in a study of cytotoxic CD8 clonotypes in ibrutinib-treated CLL. Only in-frame clones appear in the TCRdb table, and some are missing; sequencing was by immunoSEQ multiplex PCR. This sample yields roughly 330,000 clones, of which roughly two thirds are seen a single time; about 6.7% belongs to the top ten. This material consisted of PBMCs, taken after 36 months of ibrutinib treatment. The receptors were sampled from a human donor with chronic lymphocytic leukemia.

The table lists this clone with a few counts. J is TRBJ1-6 and V is TRBV11-2; D not certain. Germline CDR1 SGHAT, CDR2 FQNNGV. V gave up 5 bases and J gave up 7 bases, with 6 bases separating them. This CDR3 comprises 12 residues. This chain's CDR3 is CASSPGNSPLHF. The CDR3 nucleotides read TGTGCCAGCAGCCCGGGGAATTCACCCCTCCACTTT.

The V gene is TRBV7-3, the J gene TRBJ1-1, with D possibly being TRBD1 (5 bases). Germline CDR1 reads SGHTA; CDR2 reads FQGTGA. V was pared by 1 base and J by 0 bases, with 12 bases between. The CDR3 totals 16 residues. The CDR3 nucleotides are TGTGCCAGCAGCTTAAGGATTGACAGAATGAACACTGAAGCTTTCTTT. Protein: CASSLRIDRMNTEAFF.

The chain combines TRBV5-4 with TRBJ2-5, with 7 bases fitting TRBD2. Germline CDR1 reads SGHNT; CDR2 reads YYREEE (reference sequence). The CDR3 runs 15 residues. Trimming took 0 bases from V and 5 from J; bases not matched to a gene: 7. CDR3 sequence reads: CASSLAGGRGETQYF. CDR3 DNA sequence: TGTGCCAGCAGCTTGGCTGGCGGGAGAGGGGAGACCCAGTACTTC.

This chain links TRBV2 with TRBJ2-7; 7 bases match TRBD1. After removal of 10 bases from V and 6 bases from J, the junction contained 9 bases not matched to a gene. Germline V CDR1 and CDR2: SNHLY, FYNNEI. The CDR3 is 12 residues long. CDR3 coding DNA: TGTGCCACCACTGACAGGGTCGCCGAGCAGTACTTC. Its protein is CATTDRVAEQYF.

This clone was seen more than once but under ten times. V gene TRBV5-1 combines with J gene TRBJ1-2, with TRBD1 matching over 7 bases. This CDR3 is built from 15 residues. Per germline, CDR1 SGHRS and CDR2 YFSETQ. J gave up 4 bases and V 4 bases, and 10 bases lay outside the gene matches. CDR3 bases: TGCGCCAGCAGCCCCGGACAGGTTCCGTCCTATGGCTACACCTTC. Its translation is CASSPGQVPSYGYTF.

J is TRBJ2-2 and V is TRBV5-6, with 13 bases fitting TRBD2. The germline gives CDR1 SGHDT, CDR2 YYEEEE. The length of the CDR3 is 18 residues. Trimming took 4 bases from V and 5 from J; bases not matched to a gene: 11. CDR3 region: CASSVSGLAGPITGELFF. The CDR3, as DNA: TGTGCCAGCAGCGTCTCGGGACTAGCGGGGCCAATAACCGGGGAGCTGTTTTTT.

This clone was seen a handful of times. Here the CDR3 reads CAISDYYSGNTIYF. The CDR3 coding sequence is TGTGCCATCAGTGATTATTATTCTGGAAACACCATATATTTT. This chain connects TRBV10-3 to TRBJ1-3, with D uncertain. With 3 bases removed from V and 1 base from J, the gap between germline ends came to 7 bases. CDR3 length: 14 amino acids. Germline CDR1 and CDR2: ENHRY and SYGVKD.

The chain has TRBV29-1 and TRBJ1-1; 8 bases fit TRBD1. Unmatched junction bases numbered 11, after V lost 7 bases and J lost 4 bases. The germline gives CDR1 SQVTM, CDR2 ANQGSEA. The CDR3 contains 14 residues. Here the CDR3 DNA reads TGCAGCGCGAAGGACAGGGATTGGGGCACTGAAGCTTTCTTT. Its protein is CSAKDRDWGTEAFF.